This T cell receptor beta chain was identified in a study of blood T cells in healthy people across ages. Points from the study as a whole: Long-lived donors carried more naive CD4+ cells and greater diversity than aged donors.

CDR3 length: 15 residues. V was pared by 1 base and J by 4 bases, with 13 bases between. Germline V CDR1 and CDR2: LGHDT, YNNKEL (reference sequence). In terms of origin and age, donors were healthy Caucasian individuals from Russia aged 6 to 90. Each donor gave roughly 9.8 milliliters of peripheral blood. A J-beta primer mix and a sample-barcoded 5' primer were used in a second PCR of roughly 6 to 11 cycles. One entry per CDR3 protein, called by TCRdb with MiXCR from the 5' RACE reads. The data contain about 670,000 distinct CDR3 sequences, approximately 40% of them seen just once; the ten biggest clones take up approximately 31%. To note about this clonotype: As yet, its antigen is unknown.

The specimen sequenced was blood. J is TRBJ1-2 and V is TRBV3-1, with unresolved D. This clonotype was sampled from a man older than 75 in good health. The CDR3 here is CASSQGSVEGYGYTF. In DNA, the CDR3 is TGTGCCAGCAGCCAAGGGAGCGTGGAGGGCTATGGCTACACCTTC.